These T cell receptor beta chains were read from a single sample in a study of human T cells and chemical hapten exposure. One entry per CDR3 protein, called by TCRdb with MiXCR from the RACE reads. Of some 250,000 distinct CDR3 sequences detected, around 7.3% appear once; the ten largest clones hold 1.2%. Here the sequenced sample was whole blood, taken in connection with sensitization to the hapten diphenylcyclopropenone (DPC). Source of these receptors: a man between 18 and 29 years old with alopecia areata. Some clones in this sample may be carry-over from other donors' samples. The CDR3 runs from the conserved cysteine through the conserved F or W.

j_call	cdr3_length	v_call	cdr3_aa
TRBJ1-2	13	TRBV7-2	CASSLEGTYGYTF
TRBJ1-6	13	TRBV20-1	CSASAGGKSPLHF
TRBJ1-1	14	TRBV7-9	CASSLAGGDNEAFF
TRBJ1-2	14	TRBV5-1	CASSLGVPGDGYTF
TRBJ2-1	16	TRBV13	CASSPIGGMTYNEQFF
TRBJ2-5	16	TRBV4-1	CASSQEGTRRQETQYF
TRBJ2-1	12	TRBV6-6	CASSYSNYEQFF
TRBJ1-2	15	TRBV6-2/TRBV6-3	CASSYSNVGPYGYTF
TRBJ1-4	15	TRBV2	CASRKRQGEEEKLFF
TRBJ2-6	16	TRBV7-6	CASSLPRESGANVLTF
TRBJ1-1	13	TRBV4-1	CASSLVRVAEAFF
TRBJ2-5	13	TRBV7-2	CASSLWTVETQYF
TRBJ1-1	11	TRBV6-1	CASGSTTEAFF
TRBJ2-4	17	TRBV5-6	CASSLNRGARAKNIQYF
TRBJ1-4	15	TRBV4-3	CASSQAPATNEKLFF
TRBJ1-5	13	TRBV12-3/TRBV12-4	CASSLTVDQPQHF
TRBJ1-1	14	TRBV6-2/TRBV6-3	CASLQRNVNTEAFF
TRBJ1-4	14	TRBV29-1	CSVGGDSFNEKLFF
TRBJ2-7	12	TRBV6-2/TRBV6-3	CANLDRAYEQYF
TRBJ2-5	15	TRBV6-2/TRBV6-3	CASSPGLAGLETQYF
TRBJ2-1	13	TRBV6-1	CATRDRGNNEQFF
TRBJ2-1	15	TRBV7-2	CASSFSQAIRNEQFF
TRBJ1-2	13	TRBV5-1	CASSLGQPDGYTF
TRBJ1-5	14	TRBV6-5	CASFPLGQGQPQHF
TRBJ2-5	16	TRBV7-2	CASSIWDRGLVETQYF
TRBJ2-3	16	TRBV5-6	CASSLRRGVLTDTQYF
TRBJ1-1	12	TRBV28	CASSLGRAEAFF
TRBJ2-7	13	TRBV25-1	CASSRIATYEQYF
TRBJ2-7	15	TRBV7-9	CASSLVASRSHEQYF
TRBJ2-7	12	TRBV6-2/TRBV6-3	CASRRRAYEQYF
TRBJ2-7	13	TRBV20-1	CSARPGRLYEQYF
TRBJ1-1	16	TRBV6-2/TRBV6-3	CASSDPRWGKNTEAFF
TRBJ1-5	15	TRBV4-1	CASSQSSQGNQPQHF
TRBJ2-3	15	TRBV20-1	CSARDPGGAGDTQYF
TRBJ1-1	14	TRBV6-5	CASSYSQGSTEAFF
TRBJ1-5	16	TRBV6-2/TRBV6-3	CASSYSADYSNQPQHF
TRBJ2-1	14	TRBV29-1	CSVGTGIPYNEQFF
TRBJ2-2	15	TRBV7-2	CASSMDRGNTGELFF
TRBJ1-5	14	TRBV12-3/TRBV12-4	CANSRDGDNQPQHF